Sequencing of this T cell receptor (beta chain) was carried out in a study of shared clonotypes between healthy human individuals. Study details: Researchers assigned three CD4 naive, three CD4 memory, two CD8 naive and one CD8 memory plate to each donor.

V shed 4 bases and J 2 bases; nucleotides not matched to a gene: 6. Germline-derived CDR1 and CDR2 are LNHDA and SQIVND (reference sequence). The length of the CDR3 is 16 residues. Authors' data handling: Junction-only sequences without quality scores were provided by ImmunoSEQ, so filtering was different. TCRdb's copy holds only in-frame clones and misses some; the assay was immunoSEQ multiplex PCR. The DNA was the basis for D and trimming; V, J and clone size are from that table. The table includes 600,000 to 750,000 clones, over 60% detected once. Nashville, Tennessee was home to all donors, who were Caucasian adults. CD4+ cells yielded CD45RA+ naive and CD45RA-negative memory subsets.

Sequencing was performed on memory CD4+ T cells sorted from blood. The subset was: CD45RA-negative fraction. The sequence was collected from a woman aged 25 to 39 in good health. The J gene is TRBJ1-5, the V gene TRBV19; 9 bases line up with TRBD1. Here the CDR3 DNA reads TGTGCCAGTAGTAACAACAGGGGGCTAGGCAATCAGCCCCAGCATTTT. Residues: CASSNNRGLGNQPQHF.